The 31 T cell receptor beta chains below all came from one sample that was sequenced in a study of shared clonotypes between healthy human individuals. Method: immunoSEQ multiplex PCR; TCRdb's copy keeps in-frame clones and lacks some. The sample has roughly 680,000 clones; roughly 72% are singletons. The sequenced sample was memory CD4+ T cells sorted from blood. Described subset: CD45RA-negative fraction. The receptors here all came from a woman aged 30 to 39 in good health.

The rearrangement joins TRBV11-2 to TRBJ1-3, with D unclear. Deletions cut 3 bases from V and 0 bases from J, with 15 bases between. Germline values: CDR1 SGHAT, CDR2 FQNNGV. The length of the CDR3 is 17 residues. The CDR3 DNA follows: TGTGCCAGCAGCTTCGAACAGCCTGCAAACTCTGGAAACACCATATATTTT. Protein product: CASSFEQPANSGNTIYF.

CDR3: CASSAPGLDYEQYF. CDR3 coding DNA: TGTGCCAGCAGCGCCCCGGGACTAGATTACGAGCAGTACTTC. The chain joins TRBV7-8 to TRBJ2-7, with TRBD2 identical over 8 bases. CDR1 and CDR2 (germline): SGHVS, FQNEAQ. With V trimmed by 5 bases and J by 4 bases, 7 bases remained unmatched. The CDR3 has 14 residues.

This clone has a single count. The chain uses TRBV5-1 and TRBJ1-1, with a possible D match to TRBD1 (5 bases). The CDR3 length is 13 residues. Looked up from germline, CDR1 is SGHRS and CDR2 is YFSETQ. Trimming shortened V by 0 bases and J by 8 bases, and 11 bases separated the two germline ends. The CDR3 nucleotides read TGCGCCAGCAGCTTGGCAGGGTTGAGCGAAGCTTTCTTT. It translates to CASSLAGLSEAFF.

V gene TRBV5-4 combines with J gene TRBJ2-5; TRBD2 aligns across 10 bases. CDR3 length: 15 amino acids. Losses at the gene ends were 4 bases for V and 5 bases for J; bases not matched to a gene: 8. From germline, CDR1 is SGHNT and CDR2 YYREEE (reference sequence). CDR3 residues: CASSDPSGSFETQYF. The DNA for the CDR3 is TGTGCCAGCAGCGATCCTAGCGGGAGTTTTGAGACCCAGTACTTC.

The chain uses TRBV30 and TRBJ1-5; D is perhaps TRBD1 (5 bases). CDR3 length: 17 residues. The germline V gene has CDR1 GTSNPN and CDR2 SVGIG (reference sequence). Trimming took off 2 bases at V and 0 bases at J, with 17 bases between the two ends. The CDR3 loop reads CAWSTGTGGFSNQPQHF. Written as DNA, the CDR3 is TGTGCCTGGAGTACCGGAACAGGCGGATTTAGCAATCAGCCCCAGCATTTT.

The rearrangement links TRBV7-6 to TRBJ1-3, with TRBD1 identical over 9 bases. CDR1 is SGHVS and CDR2 is FNYEAQ in the germline V gene. The CDR3 consists of 15 residues. J gave up 6 bases and V 2 bases, and 5 bases lay outside the gene matches. CDR3 sequence: CASSLNGQGLNTIYF. Here the CDR3 DNA reads TGTGCCAGCAGCTTAAACGGACAGGGGCTAAACACCATATATTTT.

Only one count was recorded for this clone. The chain has TRBV5-8 and TRBJ2-7, with TRBD1 matching 7 bases. V dropped 7 bases and J dropped 4; count of bases not matched to a gene: 14. The CDR3 loop spans 15 amino acids. Germline values: CDR1 SGHTS, CDR2 YDEGEE. CDR3 amino acids: CASVNPGTAQYEQYF. The CDR3 bases are TGTGCCAGCGTCAACCCCGGGACAGCGCAATACGAGCAGTACTTC.

This clone was seen at least ten times. The chain combines TRBV18 with TRBJ2-5, with 7 bases aligning to TRBD2. V was pared by 1 base and J by 2 bases, with 4 bases of the junction left unmatched. Per the germline V gene, CDR1 is KGHSH and CDR2 is LQKENI. The CDR3 extends over 15 amino acids. The CDR3 DNA follows: TGTGCCAGCTCACCACTTACTAGCGCACAAGAGACCCAGTACTTC. Translating it yields CASSPLTSAQETQYF.

The chain joins TRBV7-2 to TRBJ2-1; D is perhaps TRBD2 (6 bases). The CDR3 totals 12 residues. Germline CDR1 SGHTA, CDR2 FQGNSA. The V end was cut by 6 bases, the J end by 8 bases, with 11 bases between. CDR3 sequence reads: CASRLTSYEQFF. CDR3 bases: TGTGCCAGCAGACTAACTAGCTATGAGCAGTTCTTC.

This clone has only a few counts. The chain joins TRBV10-3 to TRBJ1-4; possible D gene TRBD1, 6 bases. CDR3 length: 13 residues. V lost 8 bases and J 7 bases, leaving 14 bases between the germline ends. From germline, CDR1 is ENHRY and CDR2 SYGVKD. The CDR3 DNA reads as TGTGCCATCGGTGCGGGGGCTGGTGAAAAACTGTTTTTT. This translates into CAIGAGAGEKLFF.

In this sample, this clone turned up once. The chain employs TRBV28 and TRBJ1-2, with a tentative D call TRBD1 (5 bases). Trimming pared 2 bases from V and 2 bases from J, leaving 9 bases between. This CDR3 is 14 amino acids long. Looked up from germline, CDR1 is MDHEN and CDR2 is SYDVKM. The CDR3 spells CASSLDSLNYGYTF. As DNA, the CDR3 is TGTGCCAGCAGTTTAGACAGCTTGAACTATGGCTACACCTTC.

This chain connects TRBV7-3 to TRBJ2-3; D is unresolved. Trimming took 3 bases from V and 6 from J, leaving 10 bases between them. CDR1 and CDR2 from the germline V gene are SGHTA and FQGTGA. The CDR3 runs 13 residues. The CDR3 region has the DNA TGTGCCAGCAGCTTGCGTGGGTCTGATACGCAGTATTTT. This sequence encodes CASSLRGSDTQYF.

The chain links TRBV6-6 to TRBJ1-1; possible D gene TRBD1, 6 bases. The CDR3 totals 15 residues. Germline V gives CDR1 MNHNY, CDR2 SVGAGI (reference sequence). Trimming took 5 bases from V and 0 from J, leaving 13 bases between them. CDR3 bases: TGTGCCAGCAGTCTCCAGGGGCCTATGAACACTGAAGCTTTCTTT. Its protein product is CASSLQGPMNTEAFF.

This clone was found many times. This same CDR3 is encoded by further DNA sequences in the sample. The rearrangement links TRBV30 to TRBJ1-5, with 10 bases lining up with TRBD1. J was trimmed by 7 bases and V by 8 bases; bases with no gene match: 8. CDR1 is GTSNPN, CDR2 SVGIG, per germline (reference sequence). This CDR3 spans 13 amino acids. The CDR3 DNA sequence: TGTGCCGGGGGGACAGGGGTGGGACAGCCCCAGCATTTT. It specifies CAGGTGVGQPQHF.

The rearrangement uses TRBV5-1 and TRBJ1-2; tentatively, D is TRBD1 (5 bases). This CDR3 has 17 residues. Germline loops: CDR1 SGHRS, CDR2 YFSETQ. Trimming took 3 bases from V and 1 from J, leaving 19 bases between them. CDR3 coding DNA: TGCGCCAGCAGCTCCGCCACTAGGGGAGGGTATAACTATGGCTACACCTTC. Amino acid sequence: CASSSATRGGYNYGYTF.

The chain is built from TRBV9 and TRBJ1-1; D gene uncertain. V shed 0 bases and J shed 1 base, with 10 bases lying between them. CDR3 size: 15 residues. CDR1 and CDR2 (germline): SGDLS, YYNGEE. Written as DNA, the CDR3 is TGTGCCAGCAGCGTAGTGGTCCAGGCGAACACTGAAGCTTTCTTT. Amino acid sequence: CASSVVVQANTEAFF.

This clone was counted only a few times. The DNA for the CDR3 is TGTGCCTTGTCGGCGGGAGGTGCCTACAATGAGCAGTTCTTC. This translates into CALSAGGAYNEQFF. The genes are TRBV30 and TRBJ2-1, with 8 nucleotides matching TRBD2. Germline V gene lookup returns CDR1 GTSNPN and CDR2 SVGIG (reference sequence). V was pared by 7 bases and J by 2 bases, with 7 bases of the junction left unmatched. The CDR3 runs 14 residues.

The V call is TRBV11-2, the J call TRBJ2-7; TRBD1 aligns across 7 bases. Germline lookup yields CDR1 SGHAT and CDR2 FQNNGV. The V segment lost 5 bases and the J segment 4 bases; nucleotides outside the gene matches: 8. The CDR3 contains 14 residues. The CDR3 loop reads CASSPDRVNYEQYF. The CDR3 nucleotides are TGTGCCAGCAGCCCAGACAGGGTGAATTACGAGCAGTACTTC. Together with reference TRBV11-2 and TRBJ2-7, the CDR3 gives the full variable domain: EAGVAQSPRYKIIEKRQSVAFWCNPISGHATLYWYQQILGQGPKLLIQFQNNGVVDDSQLPKDRFSAERLKGVDSTLKIQPAKLEDSAVYLCASSPDRVNYEQYFGPGTRLTVT.

This chain joins TRBV7-9 and TRBJ2-7; D ambiguous. Trimming shortened V by 1 base and J by 2 bases, and 9 bases separated the two germline ends. In germline, CDR1 is SEHNR, CDR2 FQNEAQ (reference sequence). The CDR3 is 14 residues long. The CDR3 region is CASSLGLGPYEQYF. The CDR3, as DNA: TGTGCCAGCAGCTTAGGGTTAGGGCCCTACGAGCAGTACTTC. Drawing the rest from reference TRBV7-9 and TRBJ2-7, the complete variable domain is DTGVSQNPRHKITKRGQNVTFRCDPISEHNRLYWYRQTLGQGPEFLTYFQNEAQLEKSRLLSDRFSAERPKGSFSTLEIQRTEQGDSAMYLCASSLGLGPYEQYFGPGTRLTVT.

The chain is built from TRBV6-5 and TRBJ1-6; TRBD1 aligns across 7 bases. Germline V gives CDR1 MNHEY, CDR2 SVGAGI. The V gene end was trimmed by 1 base and the J gene end by 5 bases; junction bases not matched to a gene: 2. CDR3 length: 15 residues. CDR3 DNA sequence: TGTGCCAGCAGTTACTACACAGGGGATAATTCACCCCTCCACTTT. This translates into CASSYYTGDNSPLHF.

This clone occurred once. At the DNA level, this CDR3 is encoded by other sequences in the same sample as well. The rearrangement joins TRBV5-4 to TRBJ2-7, with TRBD2 matching over 10 bases. CDR1 is SGHNT, CDR2 YYREEE, per germline (reference sequence). The CDR3 sequence is 15 residues long. The junction had 4 bases not matched to a gene; V was cut back by 4 bases and J by 0 bases. CDR3 nucleotide sequence: TGTGCCAGCAGCGCCGGACTAGCGGACTCCTACGAGCAGTACTTC. Translation: CASSAGLADSYEQYF. Based on the CDR3 plus reference TRBV5-4 and TRBJ2-7, the full variable domain is ETGVTQSPTHLIKTRGQQVTLRCSSQSGHNTVSWYQQALGQGPQFIFQYYREEENGRGNFPPRFSGLQFPNYSSELNVNALELDDSALYLCASSAGLADSYEQYFGPGTRLTVT.

This sequence joins TRBV19 and TRBJ1-3, with TRBD1 as a possible D gene (5 bases). The CDR3 is 15 residues long. In germline, CDR1 is LNHDA, CDR2 SQIVND (reference sequence). The V end lost 7 bases, the J end lost 3 bases, and 16 bases lay between the germline ends. The CDR3 protein is CASNPGRLFGNTIYF. CDR3 coding DNA: TGTGCCAGTAATCCAGGGAGGTTGTTTGGAAACACCATATATTTT.

V usage is TRBV13 and J usage is TRBJ2-2, with 7 bases that match TRBD1. This CDR3 comprises 16 residues. Trimming cost V 5 bases and J 7 bases; bases outside gene matches: 13. The V gene's germline CDR1 is PRHDT and CDR2 FYEKMQ (reference sequence). The DNA for the CDR3 is TGTGCCAGCAGCCTCGGCGACAGGGCTAAAGTCGGGGAGCTGTTTTTT. As protein: CASSLGDRAKVGELFF.

The CDR3 DNA sequence: TGCACCAGCAGCCAACCTAGCCAGAAGCAGTACTTC. Its translation is CTSSQPSQKQYF. The chain joins TRBV1 to TRBJ2-7; the table's D call, TRBD2, was not checked against the DNA. TRBV1 is designated a pseudogene. The CDR3 is made up of 12 amino acids.

The J gene is TRBJ1-1, the V gene TRBV7-3; the D gene is possibly TRBD1 (6 bases). Per the germline V gene, CDR1 is SGHTA and CDR2 is FQGTGA. Trimming pared 5 bases from V and 1 base from J, leaving 8 bases between. CDR3 length equals 13 residues. The CDR3 DNA sequence: TGTGCCAGCAGCGAAGGGGGGAACACTGAAGCTTTCTTT. Protein product: CASSEGGNTEAFF.

Remarks on this clone: Other DNA sequences in this sample translate to the same CDR3. The chain is built from TRBV2 and TRBJ1-2, with D tentatively TRBD1 (6 bases). CDR1 and CDR2 from the germline V gene are SNHLY and FYNNEI. V was clipped by 4 bases and J by 2 bases, with 8 bases between them. The CDR3 runs 13 residues. Here the CDR3 DNA reads TGTGCCAGCAGTGGGACAGCAAACTATGGCTACACCTTC. As protein: CASSGTANYGYTF. Using reference TRBV2 and TRBJ1-2 for the parts outside the CDR3, the full variable domain is EPEVTQTPSHQVTQMGQEVILRCVPISNHLYFYWYRQILGQKVEFLVSFYNNEISEKSEIFDDQFSVERPDGSNFTLKIRSTKLEDSAMYFCASSGTANYGYTFGSGTRLTVV.

The CDR3 DNA sequence: TGTGCCAGCATCGGTTGGGGGCGAACCGGGGAGCTGTTTTTT. Its translation: CASIGWGRTGELFF. This sequence joins TRBV27 and TRBJ2-2, with D tentatively TRBD1 (6 bases). The CDR3 runs to 14 residues. The V and J ends lost 7 bases and 5 bases respectively, with 14 bases between them. Per germline, CDR1 MNHEY and CDR2 SMNVEV (reference sequence).

The chain carries TRBV18 and TRBJ2-7; 8 bases map to TRBD1. Germline-derived CDR1 and CDR2 are KGHSH and LQKENI. The CDR3 is 14 amino acids. V was pared by 6 bases and J by 3 bases, with 7 bases of the junction left unmatched. The CDR3 DNA reads TGTGCCAGCTCCGAGGCGACAGGGGACTACGAGCAGTACTTC. Its translation: CASSEATGDYEQYF.

This chain uses TRBV6-1 with TRBJ2-1; D may be TRBD2 (6 bases). The ends were cut back, 1 base at V and 7 bases at J, with 20 bases in the middle. The CDR3 has 17 residues. Germline assignment: CDR1 MNHNS and CDR2 SASEGT. The CDR3 DNA reads as TGTGCCAGCAGTGAAGAAAAGATAGCGGTTGTAGGGAATGAGCAGTTCTTC. Its protein product is CASSEEKIAVVGNEQFF.

The rearrangement joins TRBV5-4 to TRBJ1-2; D not certain. V was pared by 3 bases and J by 4 bases, with 7 bases between. From germline, CDR1 is SGHNT and CDR2 YYREEE (reference sequence). The CDR3 contains 12 residues. For the CDR3, the DNA is TGTGCCAGCAGCTCCCACAGCTATGGCTACACCTTC. It codes for CASSSHSYGYTF.

There are a few counts of this clone. The genes are TRBV6-1 and TRBJ2-1; 10 positions agree with TRBD2. This CDR3 has 14 amino acids. In germline, CDR1 is MNHNS, CDR2 SASEGT. V trimming: 6 bases; J trimming: 8 bases; junction bases outside the gene matches: 7. CDR3: CASSTSGIQDEQFF. CDR3 DNA: TGTGCCAGCAGCACTAGCGGGATCCAGGATGAGCAGTTCTTC.